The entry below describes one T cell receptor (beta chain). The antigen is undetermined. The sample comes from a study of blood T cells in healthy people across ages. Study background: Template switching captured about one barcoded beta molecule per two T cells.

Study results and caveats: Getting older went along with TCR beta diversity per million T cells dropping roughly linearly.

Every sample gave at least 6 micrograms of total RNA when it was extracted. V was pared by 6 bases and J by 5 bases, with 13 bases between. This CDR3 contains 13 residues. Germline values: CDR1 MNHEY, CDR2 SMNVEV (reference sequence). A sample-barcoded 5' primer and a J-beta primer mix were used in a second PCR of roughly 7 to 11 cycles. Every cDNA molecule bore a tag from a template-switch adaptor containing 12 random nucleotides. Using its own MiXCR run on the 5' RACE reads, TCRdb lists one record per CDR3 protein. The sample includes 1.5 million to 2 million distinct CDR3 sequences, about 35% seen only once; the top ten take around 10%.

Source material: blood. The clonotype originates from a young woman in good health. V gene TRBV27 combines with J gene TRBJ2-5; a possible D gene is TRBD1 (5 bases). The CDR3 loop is CASRPLGLETQYF. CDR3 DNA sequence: TGTGCCAGCAGACCCTTGGGGCTTGAGACCCAGTACTTC.